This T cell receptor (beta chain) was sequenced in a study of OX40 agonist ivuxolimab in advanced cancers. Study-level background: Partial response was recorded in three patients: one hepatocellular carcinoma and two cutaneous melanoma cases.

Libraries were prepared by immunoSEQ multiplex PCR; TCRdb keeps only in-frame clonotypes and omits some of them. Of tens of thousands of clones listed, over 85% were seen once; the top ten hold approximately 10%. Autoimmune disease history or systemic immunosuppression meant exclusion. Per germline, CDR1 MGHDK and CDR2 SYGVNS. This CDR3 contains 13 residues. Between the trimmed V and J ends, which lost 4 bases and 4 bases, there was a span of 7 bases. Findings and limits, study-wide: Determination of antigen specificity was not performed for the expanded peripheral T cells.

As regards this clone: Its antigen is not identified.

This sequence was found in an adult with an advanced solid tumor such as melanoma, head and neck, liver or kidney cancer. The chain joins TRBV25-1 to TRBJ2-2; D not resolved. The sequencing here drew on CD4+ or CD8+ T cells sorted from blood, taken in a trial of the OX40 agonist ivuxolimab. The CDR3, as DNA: TGTGCCAGCAGTGGGAGTTTCACCGGGGAGCTGTTTTTT. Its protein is CASSGSFTGELFF.